This T cell receptor beta chain was profiled in a study of blood T cell repertoires in COVID-19. J was trimmed by 2 bases and V by 6 bases; bases with no gene match: 5. This CDR3 comprises 14 residues. The germline V gene encodes CDR1 MDHEN and CDR2 SYDVKM. Libraries were prepared by immunoSEQ multiplex PCR; TCRdb keeps only in-frame clonotypes and omits some of them. This table holds about 200,000 clones, approximately 82% found once. The sequence was collected from a human donor in a cohort sampled during active COVID-19. Sequences were obtained from peripheral blood. This chain connects TRBV28 to TRBJ2-7, with 9 bases aligning to TRBD2. The CDR3 coding sequence is TGTGCCAGCAGGAGCGGGAGGCCTCCCTACGAGCAGTACTTC. This gives the protein CASRSGRPPYEQYF. Complete variable domain (other parts from reference TRBV28 and TRBJ2-7): DVKVTQSSRYLVKRTGEKVFLECVQDMDHENMFWYRQDPGLGLRLIYFSYDVKMKEKGDIPEGYSVSREKKERFSLILESASTNQTSMYLCASRSGRPPYEQYFGPGTRLTVT.